What follows are 22 T cell receptor beta chains derived from one specimen sequenced in a study of T cell responses to AZD1222 COVID-19 vaccine. TCRdb's table, derived via immunoSEQ multiplex PCR, lists solely in-frame clones and lacks some. This table holds approximately 110,000 clones, more than 85% found once. The sequences come from peripheral blood, collected on day 0 of AZD1222 vaccination. The source of these receptors is an adult in good health.

The chain couples TRBV18 to TRBJ2-1, with 13 bases matching TRBD2. This CDR3 is 16 amino acids long. Germline values: CDR1 KGHSH, CDR2 LQKENI. The trim removed 6 bases at V and 7 bases at J, leaving 9 bases unmatched. The DNA for the CDR3 is TGTGCCAGCTCGCCGGGTTTACTAGCGGGGGGGAATGAGCAGTTCTTC. It encodes CASSPGLLAGGNEQFF.

The chain joins TRBV20-1 to TRBJ2-1; D unclear. The germline V gene encodes CDR1 DFQATT and CDR2 SNEGSKA (reference sequence). Trimming removed 5 bases from V and 5 bases from J, with 4 bases in between. The CDR3 extends over 10 amino acids. The CDR3 coding sequence is TGCAGTGCTCACCACAATGAGCAGTTCTTC. Translating gives CSAHHNEQFF.

The chain has TRBV12-3 or TRBV12-4 and TRBJ1-6, with 11 nucleotides matching TRBD1. The CDR3 covers 13 residues. The ends lost 8 bases at V and 14 bases at J; junction bases unmatched: 8. CDR3 nucleotides: TGTGCCAGCGCGGGACAGGGGGTAGGAACCCTCCACTTT. Translation: CASAGQGVGTLHF.

This clone was recorded only once. The rearrangement joins TRBV2 to TRBJ2-2, with D unresolved. CDR1 SNHLY and CDR2 FYNNEI come from the germline V gene. The V end was cut by 6 bases, the J end by 0 bases, with 5 bases between. This CDR3 spans 13 amino acids. For the CDR3, the DNA is TGTGCCAGCAGAGAGGCGAACACCGGGGAGCTGTTTTTT. Translating gives CASREANTGELFF.

The V gene is TRBV4-3, the J gene TRBJ2-6; D not resolved. This CDR3 is built from 15 residues. The ends were cut back, 0 bases at V and 1 base at J, with 4 bases in the middle. Germline CDR1 reads LGHNA; CDR2 reads YSLEER. Written as DNA, the CDR3 is TGCGCCAGCAGCCAAGATAGGTCTGGGGCCAACGTCCTGACTTTC. Protein: CASSQDRSGANVLTF.

V usage is TRBV19 and J usage is TRBJ1-2, with 10 positions matching TRBD1. The CDR3 contains 15 residues. The germline CDR1 and CDR2 sequences are LNHDA and SQIVND (reference sequence). J lost 8 bases, V lost 5 bases, and 11 bases had no gene match. This chain's CDR3 is CASSVAGTGAPGYTF. Written as DNA, the CDR3 is TGTGCCAGTAGTGTAGCCGGGACAGGGGCCCCCGGCTACACCTTC.

The sample holds a few counts of this clone. The chain has TRBV4-2 and TRBJ1-1, with 7 bases that match TRBD1. The CDR3 spans 14 residues. Germline V gene lookup returns CDR1 LGHNA and CDR2 YNFKEQ. V shed 6 bases and J 1 base; nucleotides not matched to a gene: 5. CDR3 DNA sequence: TGTGCCAGCAGTCCGGGACAGTCGAACACTGAAGCTTTCTTT. Protein: CASSPGQSNTEAFF.

The V and J genes are TRBV19 and TRBJ2-6; D remains unclear. Trimming pared 7 bases from V and 2 bases from J, leaving 12 bases between. Germline V gives CDR1 LNHDA, CDR2 SQIVND (reference sequence). This CDR3 has 15 amino acids. The CDR3 nucleotides read TGTGCCAGTAAGCAAATCGCCCCTGGGGCCAACGTCCTGACTTTC. Its protein product is CASKQIAPGANVLTF.

This chain joins TRBV4-3 and TRBJ2-7, with D unresolved. Germline V gene data show CDR1 as LGHNA and CDR2 as YSLEER. V lost 0 bases to trimming and J lost 4 bases, with 10 bases between them. The CDR3 runs 14 residues. The CDR3 DNA follows: TGCGCCAGCAGCCAAGATACAGCGCGTTACGAGCAGTACTTC. It specifies CASSQDTARYEQYF.

The chain is built from TRBV4-3 and TRBJ1-2; 7 bases align to TRBD1. The CDR3 length is 14 residues. Trimming cost V 0 bases and J 8 bases; bases outside gene matches: 6. CDR1 is LGHNA and CDR2 is YSLEER in the germline V gene. CDR3 sequence reads: CASSQDVRGKGYTF. CDR3 nucleotides: TGCGCCAGCAGCCAAGATGTCAGGGGGAAGGGCTACACCTTC.

This clone showed up just once. V and J are TRBV25-1 and TRBJ1-4, with D perhaps matching TRBD1 (5 bases). The CDR3 is 12 residues long. From germline, CDR1 is MGHDK and CDR2 SYGVNS. V dropped 8 bases and J dropped 8 bases, with 12 bases sitting between them. The CDR3 DNA follows: TGTGCCAGCCGAGGGGTCTCGGAAAAACTGTTTTTT. Its protein product is CASRGVSEKLFF.

This chain joins TRBV6-1 and TRBJ2-7; no clear D gene. Germline CDR1 reads MNHNS; CDR2 reads SASEGT. Trimming shortened V by 1 base and J by 0 bases, and 10 bases separated the two germline ends. This CDR3 has 15 amino acids. The CDR3 nucleotides read TGTGCCAGCAGTGAAGGGTCCGGGCCCTCCTACGAGCAGTACTTC. It codes for CASSEGSGPSYEQYF.

This chain joins TRBV27 and TRBJ2-5, with 11 bases fitting TRBD2. The CDR3 runs to 13 residues. The trim removed 5 bases at V and 4 bases at J, leaving 0 bases unmatched. The V gene's germline CDR1 is MNHEY and CDR2 SMNVEV (reference sequence). DNA of the CDR3: TGTGCCAGCAGTGGACTAGCGGGAGAGACCCAGTACTTC. Its protein is CASSGLAGETQYF.

The CDR3 region is CASSLTSGDTQYF. The DNA of the CDR3 is TGTGCCAGCAGCCTGACTAGCGGAGATACGCAGTATTTT. The rearrangement links TRBV9 to TRBJ2-3; TRBD2 agrees at 9 bases. Germline CDR1 SGDLS, CDR2 YYNGEE. V gave up 4 bases and J gave up 5 bases; unmatched junction bases: 2. The CDR3 is 13 amino acids.

The chain carries TRBV11-3 and TRBJ2-7; D possibly corresponds to TRBD1 (5 bases). The length of the CDR3 is 15 residues. V lost 6 bases and J 2 bases, leaving 17 bases between the germline ends. Looked up from germline, CDR1 is SGHNT and CDR2 is YENEEA. The CDR3 bases are TGTGCCAGCAGTTTGACTGGGCAGGGCCCCTACGAGCAGTACTTC. Encoded protein: CASSLTGQGPYEQYF.

This chain links TRBV24-1 with TRBJ1-3; possible D gene TRBD1, 5 bases. The CDR3 runs 14 residues. Germline assignment: CDR1 KGHDR and CDR2 SFDVKD. Trimming took 2 bases from V and 11 from J, leaving 15 bases between them. In nucleotides, the CDR3 is TGTGCCACCAGTGATTCCAACATGGGACCCGCCATATATTTT. Translation: CATSDSNMGPAIYF.

This chain links TRBV9 with TRBJ2-5; 8 bases are shared with TRBD2. CDR3 length equals 15 residues. CDR1 is SGDLS, CDR2 YYNGEE, per germline. V lost 7 bases to trimming and J lost 2 bases; unmatched junction nucleotides: 10. Written as DNA, the CDR3 is TGTGCCAGCTCGCTGGGACTAGGTGGGCAAGAGACCCAGTACTTC. Translated, it gives CASSLGLGGQETQYF. Drawing the rest from reference TRBV9 and TRBJ2-5, the complete variable domain is DSGVTQTPKHLITATGQRVTLRCSPRSGDLSVYWYQQSLDQGLQFLIQYYNGEERAKGNILERFSAQQFPDLHSELNLSSLELGDSALYFCASSLGLGGQETQYFGPGTRLLVL.

The chain employs TRBV28 and TRBJ1-6; 9 bases map to TRBD1. With V trimmed by 4 bases and J by 7 bases, 14 bases remained unmatched. Germline V CDR1 and CDR2: MDHEN, SYDVKM. This CDR3 is built from 18 residues. Here the CDR3 DNA reads TGTGCCAGCAGTTCACCACTCGGGACAGGGCTGCAGAATTCACCCCTCCACTTT. It is translated as CASSSPLGTGLQNSPLHF.

This clone appeared a single time. The chain has TRBV7-9 and TRBJ1-4; D unresolved. Germline V lookup: CDR1 SEHNR, CDR2 FQNEAQ (reference sequence). Trimming left V 6 bases short and J 8 bases short, with 7 bases between. This CDR3 spans 11 amino acids. This chain's CDR3 is CASRSGEKLFF. In DNA, the CDR3 is TGTGCCAGCAGATCAGGAGAAAAACTGTTTTTT.

The rearrangement joins TRBV7-3 to TRBJ2-3; D not certain. CDR1 and CDR2 from the germline V gene are SGHTA and FQGTGA. Trimming left V 4 bases short and J 3 bases short, with 8 bases between. The CDR3 sequence is 13 residues long. The CDR3 DNA reads TGTGCCAGCAGCTCCCGACGGACAGATACGCAGTATTTT. This sequence encodes CASSSRRTDTQYF.

The chain is built from TRBV6-2 or TRBV6-3 and TRBJ2-7, with 9 bases lining up with TRBD1. Germline values: CDR1 MNHEY, CDR2 SVGEGT. J gave up 0 bases and V 5 bases, and 5 bases lay outside the gene matches. The CDR3 totals 15 residues. Here the CDR3 reads CASSPQQGASYEQYF. In nucleotides, the CDR3 is TGTGCCAGCAGTCCACAACAGGGGGCCTCCTACGAGCAGTACTTC.

The chain joins TRBV6-5 to TRBJ2-1; a possible D gene is TRBD2 (5 bases). The CDR3 spans 15 residues. CDR1 and CDR2 (germline): MNHEY, SVGAGI. V dropped 4 bases and J dropped 0 bases, with 10 bases sitting between them. The CDR3 DNA follows: TGTGCCAGCAGTTTCCAGGACTTCTCCTACAATGAGCAGTTCTTC. Translated, it gives CASSFQDFSYNEQFF.